This T cell receptor (beta chain) emerged from a study of blood T cell repertoires in COVID-19. The data were produced by immunoSEQ multiplex PCR, yet TCRdb's version contains in-frame clones alone and is incomplete. In the table there are around 250,000 clones, approximately 86% of which are singletons. This clone has more than one count but fewer than ten. V shed 2 bases and J 7 bases; nucleotides not matched to a gene: 2. The V gene's germline CDR1 is KGHSH and CDR2 LQKENI. The CDR3 runs 13 residues. Which cohort a participant joined came from the clinical history participants gave. This sequence was found in a woman aged 45 to 65 who had recovered from COVID-19. The chain has TRBV18 and TRBJ2-1; 7 positions agree with TRBD1. Sequenced sample: PBMCs or T cells enriched from blood (not recorded which). DNA of the CDR3: TGTGCCAGCTCACCAGGGACAGAAAATGAGCAGTTCTTC. Protein product: CASSPGTENEQFF. Filled out from reference TRBV18 and TRBJ2-1, the complete variable domain reads NAGVMQNPRHLVRRRGQEARLRCSPMKGHSHVYWYRQLPEEGLKFMVYLQKENIIDESGMPKERFSAEFPKEGPSILRIQQVVRGDSAAYFCASSPGTENEQFFGPGTRLTVL.